What follows are 9 T cell receptor beta chains derived from one specimen sequenced in a study of beta chain features in type 1 diabetes. Study-wide results and caveats: Shorter TCRB CDR3s, moderately but significantly so, were found in Type 1 diabetes patients in all four CD4+ subsets.

As every portion of the isolated RNA was reverse transcribed, the sequencing read expressed TCRB transcripts. Repertoires were generated with immunoSEQ multiplex PCR, while TCRdb's copy carries only in-frame clones and drops some. The sample lists some 350,000 clones, over 9% seen once, with about 0.63% in the top ten. These receptors' antigens are unknown. What was sequenced was central memory CD4+ T cells from blood. The origin of the receptors is a man between 25 and 39 years old with type 1 diabetes.

The chain joins TRBV7-8 to TRBJ2-5, with TRBD1 matching 8 bases. Germline V lookup: CDR1 SGHVS, CDR2 FQNEAQ. The J segment lost 1 base and the V segment lost 6 bases, leaving 10 bases of the junction unmatched. The CDR3 has 16 amino acids. The CDR3, as DNA: TGTGCCAGCAGTGAAGCCGCCACAGGGGGCCAAGAGACCCAGTACTTC. It specifies CASSEAATGGQETQYF.

This clone appeared a few times. The chain employs TRBV11-1 and TRBJ1-1, with D perhaps matching TRBD1 (6 bases). CDR1 is SGHAT and CDR2 is FQDESV in the germline V gene (reference sequence). Trimming removed 1 base at V and 5 bases at J, with 8 bases between. The CDR3 runs to 13 residues. The CDR3 is CASSLGRGTEAFF. CDR3 DNA: TGTGCCAGCAGCTTAGGCAGGGGAACTGAAGCTTTCTTT.

The genes are TRBV28 and TRBJ2-5; no clear D gene. The CDR3 extends over 13 amino acids. V lost 5 bases and J 0 bases, leaving 7 bases between the germline ends. Looked up from germline, CDR1 is MDHEN and CDR2 is SYDVKM. The CDR3 region has the DNA TGTGCCAGCAGTCCCATAAACCAAGAGACCCAGTACTTC. It translates to CASSPINQETQYF. Full variable domain (missing parts from reference TRBV28 and TRBJ2-5): DVKVTQSSRYLVKRTGEKVFLECVQDMDHENMFWYRQDPGLGLRLIYFSYDVKMKEKGDIPEGYSVSREKKERFSLILESASTNQTSMYLCASSPINQETQYFGPGTRLLVL.

This clone was seen a few times. A single base is all that separates this from a far larger clone, so a read error is likely. This sequence joins TRBV18 and TRBJ2-1; D possibly uses TRBD1 or TRBD2 (5 bases each). The V and J ends lost 8 bases and 10 bases respectively, with 18 bases between them. Germline V gene sequence: CDR1 KGHSH, CDR2 LQKENI. This CDR3 has 13 amino acids. CDR3 in DNA: TGTGCCAGCCTGCGGACCCAAGAGGGGGAGCAGTTCTTC. This sequence encodes CASLRTQEGEQFF.

This chain connects TRBV7-8 to TRBJ2-5; 15 positions match TRBD2. The CDR3 length is 17 residues. V lost 4 bases and J lost 6; bases outside the gene matches: 9. Germline CDR1 SGHVS, CDR2 FQNEAQ. The CDR3 protein is CASSSMGLAGGVQTQYF. The DNA for the CDR3 is TGTGCCAGCAGCTCCATGGGACTAGCGGGGGGAGTTCAGACCCAGTACTTC. Full variable domain (remainder filled in from reference TRBV7-8 and TRBJ2-5): GAGVSQSPRYKVAKRGQDVALRCDPISGHVSLFWYQQALGQGPEFLTYFQNEAQLDKSGLPSDRFFAERPEGSVSTLKIQRTQQEDSAVYLCASSSMGLAGGVQTQYFGPGTRLLVL.

This clone has just a few counts. This chain uses TRBV7-8 with TRBJ1-2; a possible D gene is TRBD1 (5 bases). The germline gives CDR1 SGHVS, CDR2 FQNEAQ. V lost 5 bases to trimming and J lost 8 bases, with 27 bases between them. This CDR3 is 17 amino acids long. CDR3 residues: CASSLRSSGVAGKGYTF. The DNA of the CDR3 is TGTGCCAGCAGCCTTAGGTCGTCGGGGGTGGCAGGGAAAGGCTACACCTTC.

A few counts support this clone. The chain uses TRBV5-5 and TRBJ2-3; TRBD2 agrees at 7 bases. Germline loops: CDR1 SGHKS, CDR2 YYEKEE (reference sequence). V trimming: 2 bases; J trimming: 6 bases; junction bases outside the gene matches: 9. This CDR3 is built from 15 residues. The CDR3 reads CASSLSSGLTDTQYF. CDR3 in DNA: TGTGCCAGCAGCTTAAGTAGCGGGTTGACGGATACGCAGTATTTT.

A single count supports this clone. One junction end disagrees with the germline gene, perhaps due to a read error. The rearrangement links TRBV7-7 to TRBJ2-1; D may be TRBD1 or TRBD2 (6 bases each). The CDR3 covers 14 residues. Looked up from germline, CDR1 is SSHAT and CDR2 is FNYEAQ (reference sequence). CDR3 in DNA: TGTGCTAGCAGCTTAGGGGGGAGAGACAATGAGCAGTTCTTC. As protein: CASSLGGRDNEQFF.

V and J are TRBV7-3 and TRBJ2-7; 7 nucleotides match TRBD2. CDR1 and CDR2 (germline): SGHTA, FQGTGA. The CDR3 has 13 residues. Losses at the gene ends were 3 bases for V and 5 bases for J; bases not matched to a gene: 4. This CDR3 reads CASSFGGRNEQYF. The CDR3 DNA reads as TGTGCCAGCAGCTTCGGGGGGAGAAACGAGCAGTACTTC.